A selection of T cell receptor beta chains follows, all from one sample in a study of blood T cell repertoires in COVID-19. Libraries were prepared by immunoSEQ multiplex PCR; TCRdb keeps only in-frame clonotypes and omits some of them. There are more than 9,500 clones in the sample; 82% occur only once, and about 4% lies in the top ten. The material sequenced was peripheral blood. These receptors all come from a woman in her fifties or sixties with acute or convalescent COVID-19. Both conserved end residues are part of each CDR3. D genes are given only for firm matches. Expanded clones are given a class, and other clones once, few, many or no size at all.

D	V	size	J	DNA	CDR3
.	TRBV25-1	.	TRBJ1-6	TGTGCCAGCAGTGAACAGGGCTATAATTCACCCCTCCACTTT	CASSEQGYNSPLHF
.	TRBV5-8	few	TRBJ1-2	TGTGCCAGCAGCTTCGGGGACTATGGCTACACCTTC	CASSFGDYGYTF
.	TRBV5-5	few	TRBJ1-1	TGTGCCAGCAGCTTGGTAAGGGGTTACACTGAAGCTTTCTTT	CASSLVRGYTEAFF
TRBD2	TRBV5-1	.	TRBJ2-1	TGCGCCAGCAGCGTCCTCGAGATCAGCGGGGGGACCTACAATGAGCAGTTCTTC	CASSVLEISGGTYNEQFF
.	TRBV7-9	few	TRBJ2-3	TGTGCCAGCAGCTTAGAGGGGTCCACAGATACGCAGTATTTT	CASSLEGSTDTQYF
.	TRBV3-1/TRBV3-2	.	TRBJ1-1	TGTGCCAGCAGCCAAGTTGAGGGCATGAACACTGAAGCTTTCTTT	CASSQVEGMNTEAFF
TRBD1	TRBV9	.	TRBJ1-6	TGTGCCAGCAGCGCCTCAGGGGGCGCAAATTCACCCCTCCACTTT	CASSASGGANSPLHF
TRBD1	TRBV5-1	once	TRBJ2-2	TGCGCCAGCACCCCACCGGGGACAGGCCACACCGGGGAGCTGTTTTTT	CASTPPGTGHTGELFF
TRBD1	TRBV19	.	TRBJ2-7	TGTGCCAGTAGTTCTACAGGGGCCTGGGAGCAGTACTTC	CASSSTGAWEQYF
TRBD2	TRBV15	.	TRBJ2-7	TGTGCCACCAGCAGAGATCGGGGGGTCGGCGAGCAGTACTTC	CATSRDRGVGEQYF
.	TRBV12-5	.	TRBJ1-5	TGTGCTAGTGGTTTGGCACAGGGTGGTCAGCCCCAGCATTTT	CASGLAQGGQPQHF
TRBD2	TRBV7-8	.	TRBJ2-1	TGTGCCAGCAGCTTAGCTCTAGCGGGGGCTTTCAGCTCCTACAATGAGCAGTTCTTC	CASSLALAGAFSSYNEQFF
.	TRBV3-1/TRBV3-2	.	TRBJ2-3	TGTGCCAGCAGCCAGTACATAATTGCTAGCACAGATACGCAGTATTTT	CASSQYIIASTDTQYF
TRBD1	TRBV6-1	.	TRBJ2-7	TGTGCCAGCAGTGAAACCGGGACAGGGTTGTACGAGCAGTACTTC	CASSETGTGLYEQYF
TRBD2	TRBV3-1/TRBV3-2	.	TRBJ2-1	TGTGCCAGCAGCCAAGAATTTTCGGGACTAGGGGTGTTCTTC	CASSQEFSGLGVFF
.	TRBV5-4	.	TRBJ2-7	TGTGCCAGCAGCTTTGGGGGGTTGCGAGAGCAGTACTTC	CASSFGGLREQYF
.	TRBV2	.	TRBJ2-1	TGTGCCAGCAGAGAGGGACTCAATAGCCACAATGAGCAGTTCTTC	CASREGLNSHNEQFF
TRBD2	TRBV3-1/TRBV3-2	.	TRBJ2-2	TGTGCCAGCTCCCCGACTAGCGGGGGGGCCGGAGGGACCGGGGAGCTGTTTTTT	CASSPTSGGAGGTGELFF
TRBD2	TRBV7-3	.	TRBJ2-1	TGTGCCAGCAGCTCCCATTTTGCGGGGGGGCACCCCAGTAGAATTGAGCAGTTCTTC	CASSSHFAGGHPSRIEQFF
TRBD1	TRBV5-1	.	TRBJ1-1	TGCGCCAGCAGCCGAAAGCCGGACAGGGTGAACACTGAAGCTTTCTTT	CASSRKPDRVNTEAFF
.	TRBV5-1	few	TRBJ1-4	TGCGCCAGCAGCTTGACAGGGTTTAATGAAAAACTGTTTTTT	CASSLTGFNEKLFF
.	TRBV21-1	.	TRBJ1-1	TGTGCCAGCAGCCTCGAGGGCGGTTTAATGAACACTGAAGCTTTCTTT	CASSLEGGLMNTEAFF
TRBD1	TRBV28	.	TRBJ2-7	TGTGCCAGCAGTTTAAGGGACAGGGAGTACGAGCAGTACTTC	CASSLRDREYEQYF
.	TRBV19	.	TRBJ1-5	TGTGCCAGTAGCCTGGGTGGGGCTGAGTCTCAGCCCCAGCATTTT	CASSLGGAESQPQHF
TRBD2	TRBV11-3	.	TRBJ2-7	TGTGCCAGCAGCATCCGGACTAGCGTCCCGTACTTC	CASSIRTSVPYF
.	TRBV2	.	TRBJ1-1	TGTGCCAGCAGCGGGACTTTCCTTCTGAGGGCTTTCTTT	CASSGTFLLRAFF
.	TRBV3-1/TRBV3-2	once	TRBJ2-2	TGTGCCAGCAGCCAAGGTTTCACGGGGGACACCGGGGAGCTGTTTTTT	CASSQGFTGDTGELFF
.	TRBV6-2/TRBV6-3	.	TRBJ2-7	TGTGCCAGCAGTCAGGGTGAGCGGGCTATCAACCCCTACGAGCAGTACTTC	CASSQGERAINPYEQYF
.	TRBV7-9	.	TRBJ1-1	TGTGCCAGCAGCTTAGTAGAGGACACTGAAGCTTTCTTT	CASSLVEDTEAFF
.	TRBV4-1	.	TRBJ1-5	TGCGCCAGCAGCCAAGATGAGTATAGAGCGAATCAGCCCCAGCATTTT	CASSQDEYRANQPQHF
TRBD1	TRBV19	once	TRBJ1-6	TGTGCCAGTAGCTCCAACAGGGGGAATAATTCACCCCTCCACTTT	CASSSNRGNNSPLHF
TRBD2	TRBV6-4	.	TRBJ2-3	TGTGCCAGCAGTGACGGACTAGCGGGGGCAGATACGCAGTATTTT	CASSDGLAGADTQYF
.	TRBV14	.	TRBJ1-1	TGTGCCAGCAGCCAAGGAGTGAACACTGAAGCTTTCTTT	CASSQGVNTEAFF
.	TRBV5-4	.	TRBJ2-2	TGTGCCAGCAGCTTGTCGGTCAGGGGGAACACCGGGGAGCTGTTTTTT	CASSLSVRGNTGELFF
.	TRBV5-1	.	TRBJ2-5	TGCGCCAGCAGCCTGACAGGAATGTTAGAGACCCAGTACTTC	CASSLTGMLETQYF
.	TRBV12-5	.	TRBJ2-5	TGTGCTAGTGGTTTGATACGGGAGACCCAGTACTTC	CASGLIRETQYF
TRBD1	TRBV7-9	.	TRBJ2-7	TGTGCCAGCAGCTTCGCTCGGGACAGGGCGGCCGAGCAGTACTTC	CASSFARDRAAEQYF
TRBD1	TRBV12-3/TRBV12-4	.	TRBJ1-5	TGTGCCAGCAGTCAGGACAGGGCTCAGCCCCAGCATTTT	CASSQDRAQPQHF
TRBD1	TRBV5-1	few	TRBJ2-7	TGCGCCAGCAGCCCCCGGGACAGGGGTTTGCAGTACTTC	CASSPRDRGLQYF
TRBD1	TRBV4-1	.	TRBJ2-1	TGCGCCAGCAGCCACGCGCTGGGACAGGGGAAAAATGAGCAGTTCTTC	CASSHALGQGKNEQFF
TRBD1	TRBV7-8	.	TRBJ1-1	TGTGCCAGCAGCTTAGCAGCCGGGACAGGGGGCACTGAAGCTTTCTTT	CASSLAAGTGGTEAFF
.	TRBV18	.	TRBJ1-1	TGTGCCAGCTCACCAGGTATCAGGGTGAACACTGAAGCTTTCTTT	CASSPGIRVNTEAFF
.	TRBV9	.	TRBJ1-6	TGTGCCAGCAGCCCCCGAGGGATGTTAGCTAATTCACCCCTCCACTTT	CASSPRGMLANSPLHF
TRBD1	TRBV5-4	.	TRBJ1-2	TGTGCCAGCAGCTTACCGGGGACAGATTATGGCTACACCTTC	CASSLPGTDYGYTF
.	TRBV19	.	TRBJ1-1	TGTGCCAGTAGGGACAGTAGGCCCGCTGAAGCTTTCTTT	CASRDSRPAEAFF
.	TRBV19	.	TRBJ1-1	TGTGCCAGTAGTGAGGGAGGGGTGGTCACTGAAGCTTTCTTT	CASSEGGVVTEAFF
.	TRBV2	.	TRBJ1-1	TGTGCCAGCAGTGAAACATCCTGGAACACTGAAGCTTTCTTT	CASSETSWNTEAFF
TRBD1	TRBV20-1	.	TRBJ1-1	TGCAGTGCTAGCCAGACAGGGGAAGCTTTCTTT	CSASQTGEAFF